The clone carrying this T cell receptor beta chain was seen once. What it recognizes is unknown. These data come from a study of CD4+ T cells in melanoma. General study findings and limits: CD8+ T cell, macrophage and B cell function reportedly correlated with neoantigen-specific CD4+ T cells.

Produced via immunoSEQ multiplex PCR; TCRdb's table is partial and in-frame only. In the table there are over 15,000 clones, 83% of which are singletons. Per germline, CDR1 MNHEY and CDR2 SVGAGI. The CDR3 is 14 amino acids. Unmatched junction bases numbered 8, after V lost 5 bases and J lost 5 bases. The TCR comes from a human donor with melanoma. Input material: cells from a culture (not recorded whether cultured in vitro). J is TRBJ1-2 and V is TRBV6-5; 7 bases are shared with TRBD1. CDR3 DNA sequence: TGTGCCAGCAGTACCGGGACAGCTCTATATGGCTACACCTTC. Translated, it gives CASSTGTALYGYTF.